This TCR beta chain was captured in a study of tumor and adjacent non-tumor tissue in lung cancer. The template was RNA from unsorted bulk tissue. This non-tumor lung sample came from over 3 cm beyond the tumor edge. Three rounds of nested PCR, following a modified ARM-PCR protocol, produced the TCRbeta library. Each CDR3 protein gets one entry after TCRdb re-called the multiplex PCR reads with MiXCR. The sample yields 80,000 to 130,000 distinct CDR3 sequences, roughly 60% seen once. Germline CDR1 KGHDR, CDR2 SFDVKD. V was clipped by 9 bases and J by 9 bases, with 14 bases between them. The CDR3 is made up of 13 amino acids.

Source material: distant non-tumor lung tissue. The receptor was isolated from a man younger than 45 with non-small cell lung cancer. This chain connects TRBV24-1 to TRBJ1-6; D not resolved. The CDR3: CATSVPLFSPLHF. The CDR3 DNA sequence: TGTGCCACCTCCGTCCCACTCTTTTCACCCCTCCACTTT.